Presented here are 20 T cell receptor beta chains from one specimen sequenced in a study of T cell clones after liver transplantation. Only in-frame clones appear in the TCRdb table, and some are missing; sequencing was by immunoSEQ multiplex PCR. Seen here are roughly 100,000 clones, 80% to 90% observed once, and the top ten hold about 2.6%. The source material was CD4+ T cells from blood, sampled around 50 months after liver transplant. Receptors originate from a human patient who received a liver transplant. Some T cells may originate from the graft donor.

This chain connects TRBV7-9 to TRBJ2-7, with 9 bases aligning to TRBD1. CDR1 and CDR2 (germline): SEHNR, FQNEAQ (reference sequence). J was trimmed by 3 bases and V by 3 bases; bases with no gene match: 6. This CDR3 has 15 amino acids. CDR3 bases: TGTGCCAGCAGCTTCGGACAGGGGAAAAGCTACGAGCAGTACTTC. It yields the protein CASSFGQGKSYEQYF. Variable domain in full (rest from reference TRBV7-9 and TRBJ2-7): DTGVSQNPRHKITKRGQNVTFRCDPISEHNRLYWYRQTLGQGPEFLTYFQNEAQLEKSRLLSDRFSAERPKGSFSTLEIQRTEQGDSAMYLCASSFGQGKSYEQYFGPGTRLTVT.

This clone was picked up one time. The genes are TRBV5-5 and TRBJ1-2; unclear D gene. The CDR3 covers 15 residues. CDR1 SGHKS and CDR2 YYEKEE come from the germline V gene (reference sequence). The ends were cut back, 0 bases at V and 0 bases at J, with 9 bases in the middle. The CDR3 reads CASSLGGAPNYGYTF. CDR3 DNA: TGTGCCAGCAGCTTGGGGGGAGCTCCTAACTATGGCTACACCTTC.

On this clone itself: This sample includes further DNA sequences coding for the same CDR3. The gene calls are TRBV6-6 and TRBJ1-1, with D perhaps matching TRBD1 (6 bases). The CDR3 runs to 12 residues. Trimming removed 5 bases at V and 6 bases at J, with 10 bases between. Germline lookup yields CDR1 MNHNY and CDR2 SVGAGI (reference sequence). The CDR3 sequence is CASSRTEAEAFF. In DNA, the CDR3 is TGTGCCAGCAGTCGGACAGAAGCTGAAGCTTTCTTT.

The gene calls are TRBV29-1 and TRBJ2-2; a weak D match, TRBD2 (6 bases). The CDR3 is 13 amino acids. V lost 4 bases and J 4 bases, leaving 10 bases between the germline ends. Germline-derived CDR1 and CDR2 are SQVTM and ANQGSEA. The CDR3: CSVARGLTGELFF. The CDR3 nucleotides read TGCAGCGTTGCGCGGGGCCTCACCGGGGAGCTGTTTTTT.

The rearrangement joins TRBV9 to TRBJ2-3; no definite D call. V was trimmed by 4 bases and J by 3 bases, leaving 6 bases between them. The CDR3 runs to 12 residues. Germline V gene lookup returns CDR1 SGDLS and CDR2 YYNGEE. CDR3 in DNA: TGTGCCAGCAGCTTAGGGACAGATACGCAGTATTTT. It is translated as CASSLGTDTQYF.

This chain links TRBV4-1 with TRBJ2-4; a weak D match, TRBD1 (7 bases). Germline-derived CDR1 and CDR2 are MGHRA and YSYEKL. Trimming removed 1 base at V and 0 bases at J, with 19 bases between. This CDR3 comprises 19 residues. The CDR3 DNA reads TGCGCCAGCAGCCAAGGGGGGGCCCGACAGGGAGCAGCCAAAAACATTCAGTACTTC. It codes for CASSQGGARQGAAKNIQYF.

This clone was picked up a small number of times. The rearrangement links TRBV7-2 to TRBJ2-1, with D unclear. V was cut by 5 bases and J by 9 bases, with 11 bases left in between. CDR1 and CDR2 from the germline V gene are SGHTA and FQGNSA. There are 12 residues in the CDR3. The CDR3: CASSRLGVEQFF. The CDR3 bases are TGTGCCAGCAGCCGCCTCGGTGTTGAGCAGTTCTTC.

The chain joins TRBV6-5 to TRBJ1-2, with 8 positions matching TRBD1. This CDR3 contains 15 residues. J gave up 2 bases and V 2 bases, and 4 bases lay outside the gene matches. In germline, CDR1 is MNHEY, CDR2 SVGAGI. This chain's CDR3 is CASSYGQGRNYGYTF. The CDR3 DNA reads as TGTGCCAGCAGTTACGGACAGGGTAGGAACTATGGCTACACCTTC.

CDR3 sequence reads: CASSLAAMRNEQYF. CDR3 bases: TGTGCCAGCAGCTTGGCCGCGATGAGGAACGAGCAGTACTTC. The chain links TRBV5-6 to TRBJ2-7; no clear D. The ends were cut back, 0 bases at V and 5 bases at J, with 12 bases in the middle. In germline, CDR1 is SGHDT, CDR2 YYEEEE. The CDR3 is 14 amino acids.

V is TRBV7-8 and J is TRBJ2-7; D is uncertain. Trimming removed 2 bases from V and 0 bases from J, with 8 bases in between. The germline V gene has CDR1 SGHVS and CDR2 FQNEAQ. The CDR3 contains 14 residues. DNA of the CDR3: TGTGCCAGCAGCTTATTAAGGACCTCCTACGAGCAGTACTTC. This sequence encodes CASSLLRTSYEQYF.

The V and J genes are TRBV5-1 and TRBJ2-5, with D perhaps matching TRBD1 (6 bases). CDR1 and CDR2 (germline): SGHRS, YFSETQ. This CDR3 is built from 13 residues. Trimming removed 4 bases from V and 0 bases from J, with 7 bases in between. CDR3 in amino acids: CASSTGYQETQYF. The DNA for the CDR3 is TGCGCCAGCAGCACAGGGTACCAAGAGACCCAGTACTTC.

This chain uses TRBV19 with TRBJ2-3, with 10 bases lining up with TRBD2. Germline CDR1 and CDR2: LNHDA and SQIVND (reference sequence). V shed 3 bases, J shed 0 bases, and the junction held 6 bases outside the gene matches. The CDR3 spans 17 residues. CDR3 loop: CASSIPGLAKSTDTQYF. The CDR3 DNA follows: TGTGCCAGTAGTATCCCGGGACTAGCGAAGAGCACAGATACGCAGTATTTT. The full variable domain, its missing parts supplied by reference TRBV19 and TRBJ2-3, is DGGITQSPKYLFRKEGQNVTLSCEQNLNHDAMYWYRQDPGQGLRLIYYSQIVNDFQKGDIAEGYSVSREKKESFPLTVTSAQKNPTAFYLCASSIPGLAKSTDTQYFGPGTRLTVL.

This clone was seen a few times. V usage is TRBV2 and J usage is TRBJ2-7; maybe TRBD2 (7 bases). Germline CDR1 is SNHLY and CDR2 is FYNNEI. V gave up 7 bases and J gave up 0 bases, with 16 bases separating them. The length of the CDR3 is 15 residues. The CDR3 nucleotides read TGTGCCAGCATCGTATTGGGGGGGCCCTCCTACGAGCAGTACTTC. As protein: CASIVLGGPSYEQYF. Drawing the rest from reference TRBV2 and TRBJ2-7, the complete variable domain is EPEVTQTPSHQVTQMGQEVILRCVPISNHLYFYWYRQILGQKVEFLVSFYNNEISEKSEIFDDQFSVERPDGSNFTLKIRSTKLEDSAMYFCASIVLGGPSYEQYFGPGTRLTVT.

V is TRBV21-1 and J is TRBJ1-2. TRBV21-1 represents a pseudogene. The CDR3 contains 12 residues. The CDR3 nucleotides read TGTGCCAGCAGCAAAGCCCTAGATGGCTACACCTTC. It encodes CASSKALDGYTF.

The rearrangement joins TRBV5-8 to TRBJ2-7, with D uncertain. The germline CDR1 and CDR2 sequences are SGHTS and YDEGEE. The CDR3 runs to 14 residues. V lost 4 bases, J lost 6 bases, and 17 bases lay in between. The CDR3 sequence is CASSLLLGFGEQYF. In DNA form, the CDR3 reads TGTGCCAGCAGCCTCCTCTTGGGGTTTGGCGAGCAGTACTTC.

The CDR3 protein is CASSLAGQKRQPQHF. In DNA form, the CDR3 reads TGTGCCAGCAGCTTAGCGGGACAGAAGCGACAGCCCCAGCATTTT. The rearrangement joins TRBV7-8 to TRBJ1-5; 7 nucleotides agree with TRBD1. Germline V CDR1 and CDR2: SGHVS, FQNEAQ. V gave up 0 bases and J gave up 7 bases; unmatched junction bases: 6. This CDR3 is built from 15 residues.

This rearrangement joins TRBV6-5 to TRBJ1-1; TRBD1 matches at 7 bases. The V segment lost 5 bases and the J segment 6 bases; nucleotides outside the gene matches: 12. CDR1 is MNHEY and CDR2 is SVGAGI in the germline V gene. The CDR3 is 15 residues long. The CDR3 spells CASSARQGRLSEAFF. As DNA, the CDR3 is TGTGCCAGCAGTGCCCGACAGGGTAGGTTATCTGAAGCTTTCTTT.

The rearrangement joins TRBV21-1 to TRBJ2-7; the table's TRBD1 call for D was not verified on the DNA. TRBV21-1 is listed as a pseudogene. The CDR3 is 13 residues long. The CDR3: CASRGQVHHEQYF. CDR3 DNA sequence: TGTGCCAGCAGGGGACAGGTCCACCACGAGCAGTACTTC.

The rearrangement joins TRBV27 to TRBJ2-1; weak D call: TRBD2 (5 bases). V lost 8 bases and J lost 3, with 23 bases in between. The CDR3 sequence is 17 residues long. CDR1 is MNHEY, CDR2 SMNVEV, per germline (reference sequence). The chain's CDR3 is CASRKGARLVSYNEQFF. The CDR3, as DNA: TGTGCCAGCCGAAAGGGAGCCCGACTGGTTAGCTACAATGAGCAGTTCTTC.

This clone occurred a few times. CDR3 region: CASSVAGNTIYF. CDR3 nucleotides: TGTGCCAGCAGCGTAGCTGGAAACACCATATATTTT. This rearrangement joins TRBV9 to TRBJ1-3, with no clear D. The V end lost 0 bases, the J end lost 2 bases, and 0 bases lay between the germline ends. This CDR3 comprises 12 residues. The germline V gene encodes CDR1 SGDLS and CDR2 YYNGEE.